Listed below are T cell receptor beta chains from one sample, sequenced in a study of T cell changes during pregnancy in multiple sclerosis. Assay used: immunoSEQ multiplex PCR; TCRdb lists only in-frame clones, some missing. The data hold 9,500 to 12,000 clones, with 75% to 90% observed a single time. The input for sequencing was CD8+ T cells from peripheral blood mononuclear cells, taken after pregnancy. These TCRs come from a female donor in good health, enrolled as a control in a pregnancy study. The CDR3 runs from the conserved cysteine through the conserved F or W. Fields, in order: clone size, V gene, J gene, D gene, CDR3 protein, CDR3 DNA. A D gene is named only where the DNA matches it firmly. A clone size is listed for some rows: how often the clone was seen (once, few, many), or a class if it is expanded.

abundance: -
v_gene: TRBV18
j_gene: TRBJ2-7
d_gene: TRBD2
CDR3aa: CASSPLMGSGQPELYEQYF
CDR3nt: TGTGCCAGCTCACCACTCATGGGTAGCGGGCAACCAGAGCTATACGAGCAGTACTTC

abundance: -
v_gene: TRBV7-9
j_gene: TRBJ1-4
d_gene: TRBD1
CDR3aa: CASSLEGQGAVSRGKLFF
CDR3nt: TGTGCCAGCAGCTTAGAGGGACAGGGGGCGGTTTCTCGCGGAAAACTGTTTTTT

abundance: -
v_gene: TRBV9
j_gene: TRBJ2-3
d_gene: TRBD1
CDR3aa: CASSAEGQVATDTQYF
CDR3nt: TGTGCCAGCAGCGCCGAGGGACAGGTCGCCACAGATACGCAGTATTTT

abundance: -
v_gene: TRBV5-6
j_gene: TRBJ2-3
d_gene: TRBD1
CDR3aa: CASSLAGQGWADTQYF
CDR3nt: TGTGCCAGCAGCTTGGCTGGACAGGGGTGGGCGGATACGCAGTATTTT

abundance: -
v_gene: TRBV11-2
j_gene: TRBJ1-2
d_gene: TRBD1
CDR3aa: CASTGPGQLTSNYGYTF
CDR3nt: TGTGCCAGCACCGGCCCGGGACAGCTAACCTCTAACTATGGCTACACCTTC

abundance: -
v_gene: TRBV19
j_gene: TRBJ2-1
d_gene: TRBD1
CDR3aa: CASRFDRGRIHEQFF
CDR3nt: TGTGCCAGTAGATTCGACAGGGGGCGAATCCATGAGCAGTTCTTC

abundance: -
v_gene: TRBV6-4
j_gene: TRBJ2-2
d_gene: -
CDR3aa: CASSDSRDTGELFF
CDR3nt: TGTGCCAGCAGTGACTCGCGGGACACCGGGGAGCTGTTTTTT

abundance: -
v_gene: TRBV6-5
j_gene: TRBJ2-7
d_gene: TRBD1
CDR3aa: CASSPGTGNYEQYF
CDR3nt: TGTGCCAGCAGTCCCGGGACAGGTAACTACGAGCAGTACTTC

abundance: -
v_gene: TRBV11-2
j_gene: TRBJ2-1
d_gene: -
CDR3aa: CASSPRGTQGEQFF
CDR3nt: TGTGCCAGCAGCCCGCGCGGGACCCAGGGTGAGCAGTTCTTC

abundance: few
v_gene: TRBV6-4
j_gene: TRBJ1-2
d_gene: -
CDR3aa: CASSDGGGGDGYTF
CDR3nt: TGTGCCAGCAGTGACGGGGGTGGAGGGGACGGCTACACCTTC

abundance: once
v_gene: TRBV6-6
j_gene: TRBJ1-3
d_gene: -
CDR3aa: CASSLSGVGGNTIYF
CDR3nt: TGTGCCAGCAGTTTGTCGGGTGTAGGCGGAAACACCATATATTTT

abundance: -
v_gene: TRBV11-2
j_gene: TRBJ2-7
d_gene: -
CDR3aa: CASSSRIAFQSYEQYF
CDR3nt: TGTGCCAGCAGCTCTCGAATCGCCTTTCAGTCCTACGAGCAGTACTTC

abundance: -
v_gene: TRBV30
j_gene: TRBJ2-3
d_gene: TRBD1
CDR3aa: CAWSVGTGASDTQYF
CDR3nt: TGTGCCTGGAGTGTTGGGACAGGGGCCTCAGATACGCAGTATTTT

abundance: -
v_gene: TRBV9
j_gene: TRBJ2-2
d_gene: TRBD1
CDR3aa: CASSEPGQGTPTGELFF
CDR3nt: TGTGCCAGCAGCGAACCGGGACAGGGGACTCCCACCGGGGAGCTGTTTTTT

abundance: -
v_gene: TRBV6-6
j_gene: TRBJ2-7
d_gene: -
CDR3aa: CASSFSGGGYEQYF
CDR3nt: TGTGCCAGCAGTTTCTCGGGTGGAGGGTACGAGCAGTACTTC

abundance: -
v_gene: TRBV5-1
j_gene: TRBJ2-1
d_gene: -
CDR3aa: CASSVRANRGKAGEQFF
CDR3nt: TGCGCCAGCAGCGTGCGAGCTAATCGCGGGAAGGCTGGGGAGCAGTTCTTC

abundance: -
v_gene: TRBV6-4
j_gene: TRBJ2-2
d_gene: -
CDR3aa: CASSTGLNTGELFF
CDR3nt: TGTGCCAGCAGTACAGGGTTGAACACCGGGGAGCTGTTTTTT

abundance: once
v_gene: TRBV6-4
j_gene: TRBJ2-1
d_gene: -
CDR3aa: CASSDSGEGEQFF
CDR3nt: TGTGCCAGCAGTGACTCTGGAGAGGGTGAGCAGTTCTTC

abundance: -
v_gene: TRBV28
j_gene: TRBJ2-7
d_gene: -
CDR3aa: CASTLRRGYEQYF
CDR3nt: TGTGCCAGCACGTTGCGCCGGGGTTACGAGCAGTACTTC

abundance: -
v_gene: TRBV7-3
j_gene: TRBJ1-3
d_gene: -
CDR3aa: CASSSIPGNTIYF
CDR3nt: TGTGCCAGCAGCTCCATCCCTGGAAACACCATATATTTT

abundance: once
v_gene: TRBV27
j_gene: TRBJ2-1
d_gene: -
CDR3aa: CASSSHGGLSYNEQFF
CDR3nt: TGTGCCAGCAGTTCCCACGGGGGACTCTCCTACAATGAGCAGTTCTTC

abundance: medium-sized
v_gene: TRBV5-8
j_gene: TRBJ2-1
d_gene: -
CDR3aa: CASSFWAGEQFF
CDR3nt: TGTGCCAGCAGCTTTTGGGCGGGGGAGCAGTTCTTC

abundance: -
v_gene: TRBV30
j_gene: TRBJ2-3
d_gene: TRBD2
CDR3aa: CALTRSGGFWDTQYF
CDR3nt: TGTGCCTTAACCCGAAGCGGGGGGTTTTGGGATACGCAGTATTTT

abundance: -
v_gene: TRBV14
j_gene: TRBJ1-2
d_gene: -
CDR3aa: CASSQATGYDGYTF
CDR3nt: TGTGCCAGCAGCCAAGCTACAGGGTACGATGGCTACACCTTC

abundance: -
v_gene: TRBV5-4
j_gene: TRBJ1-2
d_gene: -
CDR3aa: CASSWTALPNGYTF
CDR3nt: TGTGCCAGCAGCTGGACAGCCCTTCCAAATGGCTACACCTTC

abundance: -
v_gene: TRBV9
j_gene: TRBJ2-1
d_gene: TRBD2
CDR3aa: CASSEITSGSSNEQFF
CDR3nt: TGTGCCAGCAGCGAGATAACTAGCGGGAGTTCAAATGAGCAGTTCTTC

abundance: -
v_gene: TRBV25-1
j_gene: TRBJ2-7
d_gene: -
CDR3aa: CASSELNYEQYF
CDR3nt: TGTGCCAGCAGTGAATTAAATTACGAGCAGTACTTC

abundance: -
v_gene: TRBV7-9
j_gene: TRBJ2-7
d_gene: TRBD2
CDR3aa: CASTLAGEGNYEQYF
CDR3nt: TGTGCCAGCACCCTAGCGGGGGAGGGTAACTACGAGCAGTACTTC

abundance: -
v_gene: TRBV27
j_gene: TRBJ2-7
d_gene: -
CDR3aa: CASSLSAPYEQYF
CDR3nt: TGTGCCAGCAGTTTATCGGCTCCCTACGAGCAGTACTTC

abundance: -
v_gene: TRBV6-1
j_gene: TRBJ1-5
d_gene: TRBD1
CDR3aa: CASSEVPGQGNQPQHF
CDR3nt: TGTGCCAGCAGTGAAGTCCCGGGACAGGGCAATCAGCCCCAGCATTTT

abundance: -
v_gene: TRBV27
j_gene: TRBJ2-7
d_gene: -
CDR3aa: CASSYSQATAAYEQYF
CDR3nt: TGTGCCAGCAGCTATTCACAGGCAACCGCGGCCTACGAGCAGTACTTC

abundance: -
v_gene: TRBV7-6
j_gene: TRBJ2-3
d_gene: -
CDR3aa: CASSLWSRRLGGPTTDTQYF
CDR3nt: TGTGCCAGCAGCTTATGGTCTCGCAGATTGGGGGGGCCTACGACAGATACGCAGTATTTT

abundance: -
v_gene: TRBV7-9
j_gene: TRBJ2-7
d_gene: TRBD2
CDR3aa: CASSLTSGGAHEQYF
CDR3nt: TGTGCCAGCAGCTTAACTAGCGGGGGGGCCCACGAGCAGTACTTC

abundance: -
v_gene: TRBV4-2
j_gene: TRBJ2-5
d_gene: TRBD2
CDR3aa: CASSQELAGGPGETQYF
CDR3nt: TGTGCCAGCAGCCAAGAACTAGCGGGGGGGCCGGGGGAGACCCAGTACTTC

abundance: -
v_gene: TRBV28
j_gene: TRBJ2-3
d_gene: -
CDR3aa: CATTKDTQYF
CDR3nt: TGTGCCACCACTAAAGATACGCAGTATTTT

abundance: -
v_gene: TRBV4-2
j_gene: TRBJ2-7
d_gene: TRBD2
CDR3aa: CASSQATGGGYEQYF
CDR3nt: TGTGCCAGCAGCCAAGCCACCGGGGGGGGCTACGAGCAGTACTTC

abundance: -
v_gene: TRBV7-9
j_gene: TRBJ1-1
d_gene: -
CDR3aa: CASSPAGGGDVRTEAFF
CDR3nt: TGTGCCAGCAGCCCAGCCGGCGGGGGCGATGTTCGAACTGAAGCTTTCTTT

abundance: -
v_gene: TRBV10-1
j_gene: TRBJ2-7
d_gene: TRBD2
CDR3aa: CASNSVGRLAEYEQYF
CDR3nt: TGCGCCAGCAACTCGGTCGGGCGCCTAGCGGAATACGAGCAGTACTTC

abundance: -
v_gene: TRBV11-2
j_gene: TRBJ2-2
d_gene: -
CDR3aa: CASSQGPNTGELFF
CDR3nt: TGTGCCAGCAGCCAGGGGCCGAACACCGGGGAGCTGTTTTTT

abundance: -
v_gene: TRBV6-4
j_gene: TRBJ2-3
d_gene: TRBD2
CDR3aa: CASSDSAGRDADTQYF
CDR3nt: TGTGCCAGCAGTGACTCAGCGGGGAGGGATGCAGATACGCAGTATTTT

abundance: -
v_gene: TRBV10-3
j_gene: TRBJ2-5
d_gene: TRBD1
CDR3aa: CATASRGQGGLETQYF
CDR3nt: TGTGCCACAGCCTCCCGGGGACAGGGGGGTCTAGAGACCCAGTACTTC

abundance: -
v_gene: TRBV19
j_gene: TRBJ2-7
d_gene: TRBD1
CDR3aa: CASRKTGGTYEQYF
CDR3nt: TGTGCCAGTAGGAAGACAGGGGGAACTTACGAGCAGTACTTC

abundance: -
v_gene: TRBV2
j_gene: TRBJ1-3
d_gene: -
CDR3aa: CASRADGGAGNTIYF
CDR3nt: TGTGCCAGCAGGGCCGACGGAGGGGCGGGAAACACCATATATTTT

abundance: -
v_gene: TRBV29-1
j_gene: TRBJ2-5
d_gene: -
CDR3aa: CSVVSIQETQYF
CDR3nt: TGCAGCGTTGTGTCTATCCAAGAGACCCAGTACTTC

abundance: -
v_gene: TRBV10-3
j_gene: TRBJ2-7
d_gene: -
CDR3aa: CAISGREINREQYF
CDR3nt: TGTGCCATCAGTGGCCGGGAGATCAACAGGGAGCAGTACTTC